These 2 T cell receptor beta chains share one sample of origin, sequenced in a study of lymphopenia after photon versus proton radiotherapy. This table comes from immunoSEQ multiplex PCR, and its TCRdb copy is limited to in-frame clones, with some not included. The sample includes some 41,000 clones, roughly 86% seen only once; the top ten take 9% to 12%. The sequences come from peripheral blood, collected from a patient treated with proton-based radiotherapy. The receptors come from a woman in her sixties or seventies with pancreatic cancer. Some clones in this sample may be carry-over from other donors' samples.

This clone has a single count. The V call is TRBV6-1, the J call TRBJ1-2, with D perhaps matching TRBD1 (5 bases). Germline V gives CDR1 MNHNS, CDR2 SASEGT. V lost 11 bases and J 6 bases, leaving 22 bases between the germline ends. The CDR3 sequence is 14 residues long. The CDR3 DNA reads TGTGCCGGACAAAGTCTCGGGCTAGGCGATGGCTACACCTTC. This sequence encodes CAGQSLGLGDGYTF.

The chain uses TRBV10-2 and TRBJ1-3; D is undetermined. Trimming shortened V by 3 bases and J by 0 bases, and 6 bases separated the two germline ends. CDR3 length: 14 amino acids. Germline values: CDR1 WSHSY, CDR2 SAAADI. The CDR3 bases are TGCGCCAGCAGTGACCAGACCTCTGGAAACACCATATATTTT. As protein: CASSDQTSGNTIYF.